What follows are 24 T cell receptor beta chains derived from one specimen sequenced in a study of T cell responses to AZD1222 COVID-19 vaccine. Libraries were prepared by immunoSEQ multiplex PCR; TCRdb keeps only in-frame clonotypes and omits some of them. This sample contains around 140,000 clones. The specimen sequenced was peripheral blood. These receptors all come from an adult in good health.

The rearrangement joins TRBV5-5 to TRBJ1-1; D possibly corresponds to TRBD1 (5 bases). The CDR3 covers 13 residues. Germline CDR1 SGHKS, CDR2 YYEKEE (reference sequence). The V end lost 2 bases, the J end lost 1 base, and 6 bases lay between the germline ends. The CDR3 DNA reads as TGTGCCAGCAGCTTCACAGGGAACACTGAAGCTTTCTTT. Encoded protein: CASSFTGNTEAFF.

This chain uses TRBV5-4 with TRBJ1-2; 9 bases are shared with TRBD1. Per the germline V gene, CDR1 is SGHNT and CDR2 is YYREEE (reference sequence). The CDR3 is 14 amino acids. The V and J ends lost 4 bases and 4 bases, in that order; junction bases with no gene match: 5. This CDR3 reads CASSHGQGPYGYTF. The CDR3 nucleotides read TGTGCCAGCAGCCACGGACAGGGGCCCTATGGCTACACCTTC.

V usage is TRBV28 and J usage is TRBJ1-1; possible D gene TRBD1, 5 bases. Germline V CDR1 and CDR2: MDHEN, SYDVKM. Trimming took off 3 bases at V and 8 bases at J, with 13 bases between the two ends. The CDR3 loop spans 13 amino acids. The CDR3 coding sequence is TGTGCCAGCAGTTTCGGAGGGGTGCCGGAAGCTTTCTTT. Protein: CASSFGGVPEAFF. The entire variable domain, with the rest obtained from reference TRBV28 and TRBJ1-1, is as follows: DVKVTQSSRYLVKRTGEKVFLECVQDMDHENMFWYRQDPGLGLRLIYFSYDVKMKEKGDIPEGYSVSREKKERFSLILESASTNQTSMYLCASSFGGVPEAFFGQGTRLTVV.

For the CDR3, the DNA is TGTGCCAGCAGCTTAGGAGGACCCGTCTTGACGCAGTATTTT. Its translation is CASSLGGPVLTQYF. The rearrangement joins TRBV11-3 to TRBJ2-3; D gene uncertain. V lost 1 base to trimming and J lost 9 bases, with 14 bases between them. The CDR3 has 14 amino acids. Germline-derived CDR1 and CDR2 are SGHNT and YENEEA. Together with reference TRBV11-3 and TRBJ2-3, the CDR3 gives the full variable domain: EAGVVQSPRYKIIEKKQPVAFWCNPISGHNTLYWYLQNLGQGPELLIRYENEEAVDDSQLPKDRFSAERLKGVDSTLKIQPAELGDSAVYLCASSLGGPVLTQYFGPGTRLTVL.

The gene calls are TRBV30 and TRBJ1-5; 8 bases match TRBD1. After removal of 3 bases from V and 0 bases from J, the junction contained 4 bases not matched to a gene. Germline assignment: CDR1 GTSNPN and CDR2 SVGIG (reference sequence). The CDR3 consists of 15 residues. This CDR3 is CAWRPGQVSNQPQHF. The CDR3 nucleotides read TGTGCCTGGAGACCGGGACAGGTTAGCAATCAGCCCCAGCATTTT.

This sequence joins TRBV15 and TRBJ1-2; D is ambiguous. The germline V gene has CDR1 LNHNV and CDR2 YYDKDF (reference sequence). There are 14 residues in the CDR3. Trimming left V 3 bases short and J 4 bases short, with 12 bases between. The CDR3 DNA reads TGTGCCACCAGCAGGGATAGACTGAGCTATGGCTACACCTTC. Protein: CATSRDRLSYGYTF.

The chain uses TRBV28 and TRBJ1-5, with 9 bases lining up with TRBD1. V lost 6 bases and J lost 7; bases outside the gene matches: 7. The CDR3 covers 14 residues. Germline CDR1 MDHEN, CDR2 SYDVKM. The CDR3 reads CASRQQGASQPQHF. The CDR3 DNA is TGTGCCAGCAGACAACAGGGGGCGTCCCAGCCCCAGCATTTT.

The V gene is TRBV30, the J gene TRBJ1-3, with TRBD1 matching over 9 bases. The V gene end was trimmed by 2 bases and the J gene end by 7 bases; junction bases not matched to a gene: 6. Per germline, CDR1 GTSNPN and CDR2 SVGIG (reference sequence). The CDR3 loop spans 14 amino acids. Here the CDR3 DNA reads TGTGCCTGGAGTTTGGGACAGGGACGGAACACCATATATTTT. It specifies CAWSLGQGRNTIYF.

J is TRBJ1-2 and V is TRBV6-5; TRBD1 matches 7 bases. The trim removed 2 bases at V and 5 bases at J, leaving 5 bases unmatched. This CDR3 is 14 amino acids long. Germline V gives CDR1 MNHEY, CDR2 SVGAGI. The CDR3 here is CASSYGRGTYGYTF. The CDR3 DNA is TGTGCCAGCAGTTACGGCAGGGGGACTTATGGCTACACCTTC.

This rearrangement joins TRBV10-3 to TRBJ1-1; 9 nucleotides line up with TRBD1. Per germline, CDR1 ENHRY and CDR2 SYGVKD. V trimming: 4 bases; J trimming: 7 bases; junction bases outside the gene matches: 4. This CDR3 has 13 amino acids. The CDR3 here is CAISGQGGGEAFF. In nucleotides, the CDR3 is TGTGCCATCAGTGGACAGGGGGGAGGTGAAGCTTTCTTT.

V and J are TRBV18 and TRBJ2-6; D uncertain. The V end lost 8 bases, the J end lost 1 base, and 12 bases lay between the germline ends. This CDR3 is 15 amino acids long. The germline CDR1 and CDR2 sequences are KGHSH and LQKENI. This CDR3 reads CASTPSRSGANVLTF. The DNA of the CDR3 is TGTGCCAGCACCCCTTCCCGTTCTGGGGCCAACGTCCTGACTTTC.

The chain carries TRBV19 and TRBJ1-2; D not certain. Germline V gene sequence: CDR1 LNHDA, CDR2 SQIVND (reference sequence). This CDR3 contains 15 residues. V was cut by 4 bases and J by 4 bases, with 16 bases left in between. The CDR3 reads CASSRETPSPYGYTF. The CDR3 nucleotides are TGTGCCAGTAGTAGAGAGACACCCAGCCCCTATGGCTACACCTTC.

This rearrangement joins TRBV4-2 to TRBJ1-6; possibly TRBD1 for D (5 bases). Trimming took off 4 bases at V and 8 bases at J, with 9 bases between the two ends. The CDR3 covers 13 residues. The germline V gene has CDR1 LGHNA and CDR2 YNFKEQ. The chain's CDR3 is CASSRGGDSPLHF. CDR3 nucleotides: TGTGCCAGCAGCCGGGGGGGGGATTCACCCCTCCACTTT.

This chain links TRBV19 with TRBJ1-2; no clear D. The CDR3 is made up of 15 amino acids. Between the trimmed V and J ends, which lost 2 bases and 4 bases, there was a span of 14 bases. Germline loops: CDR1 LNHDA, CDR2 SQIVND (reference sequence). CDR3 bases: TGTGCCAGTAGTATAAGTTCTGGGGATTTCTATGGCTACACCTTC. Its protein is CASSISSGDFYGYTF. The variable domain in full, completed from reference TRBV19 and TRBJ1-2, reads DGGITQSPKYLFRKEGQNVTLSCEQNLNHDAMYWYRQDPGQGLRLIYYSQIVNDFQKGDIAEGYSVSREKKESFPLTVTSAQKNPTAFYLCASSISSGDFYGYTFGSGTRLTVV.

The J gene is TRBJ1-3, the V gene TRBV10-2; possibly TRBD1 for D (5 bases). Germline CDR1 is WSHSY and CDR2 is SAAADI. This CDR3 comprises 15 residues. Trimming removed 6 bases from V and 2 bases from J, with 14 bases in between. The CDR3 DNA follows: TGCGCCAGCAGGTCGTATCGAGGGGCTGGAAACACCATATATTTT. Translated: CASRSYRGAGNTIYF.

V is TRBV29-1 and J is TRBJ2-1; 11 bases fit TRBD2. In germline, CDR1 is SQVTM, CDR2 ANQGSEA. V lost 1 base to trimming and J lost 4 bases; unmatched junction nucleotides: 3. This CDR3 region has 15 residues. CDR3 amino acids: CSVEGRLAGYNEQFF. The CDR3 coding sequence is TGCAGCGTTGAAGGGCGACTAGCGGGGTACAATGAGCAGTTCTTC.

The CDR3 sequence is CASSSTGPGYNSPLHF. The CDR3 nucleotides read TGTGCCAGCAGCTCTACAGGGCCGGGGTATAATTCACCCCTCCACTTT. This chain joins TRBV7-9 and TRBJ1-6; D is possibly TRBD1 (6 bases). Germline values: CDR1 SEHNR, CDR2 FQNEAQ (reference sequence). V lost 4 bases, J lost 4 bases, and 14 bases lay in between. The CDR3 is 16 residues long.

The J gene is TRBJ2-7, the V gene TRBV29-1; D is unresolved. This CDR3 spans 12 amino acids. With 4 bases removed from V and 0 bases from J, the gap between germline ends came to 7 bases. Germline V gene lookup returns CDR1 SQVTM and CDR2 ANQGSEA. CDR3 amino acids: CSVVYSSYEQYF. The DNA of the CDR3 is TGCAGCGTTGTATACAGCTCCTACGAGCAGTACTTC.

J is TRBJ1-1 and V is TRBV5-1; D not certain. The CDR3 is 16 residues long. V lost 3 bases and J 0 bases, leaving 15 bases between the germline ends. Per the germline V gene, CDR1 is SGHRS and CDR2 is YFSETQ. The DNA for the CDR3 is TGCGCCAGCAGCTATGGTGTAAGTGGGCTGAACACTGAAGCTTTCTTT. Residues: CASSYGVSGLNTEAFF.

J is TRBJ1-2 and V is TRBV12-3 or TRBV12-4; D uncertain. V was trimmed by 3 bases and J by 6 bases, leaving 8 bases between them. The CDR3 length is 12 residues. CDR3 nucleotides: TGTGCCAGCAGTTTGCAAGGAGATGGCTACACCTTC. Protein sequence: CASSLQGDGYTF.

The CDR3 sequence is CASSQGGSNYGYTF. CDR3 bases: TGTGCCAGCAGCCAAGGAGGAAGTAACTATGGCTACACCTTC. The V and J genes are TRBV3-1 (or the pseudogene TRBV3-2) and TRBJ1-2; D is ambiguous. Trimming pared 1 base from V and 1 base from J, leaving 7 bases between. The germline V gene has CDR1 LGHDT and CDR2 YNNKEL (reference sequence). The CDR3 has 14 amino acids.

The V call is TRBV5-1, the J call TRBJ1-1; D might be TRBD1 (5 bases). V was pared by 1 base and J by 2 bases, with 9 bases between. CDR3 length: 14 amino acids. CDR1 and CDR2 (germline): SGHRS, YFSETQ. The CDR3 bases are TGCGCCAGCAGCTTGCATCAGGGTAACACTGAAGCTTTCTTT. Protein product: CASSLHQGNTEAFF. The whole variable domain, filled in from reference TRBV5-1 and TRBJ1-1, reads KAGVTQTPRYLIKTRGQQVTLSCSPISGHRSVSWYQQTPGQGLQFLFEYFSETQRNKGNFPGRFSGRQFSNSRSEMNVSTLELGDSALYLCASSLHQGNTEAFFGQGTRLTVV.

V is TRBV4-1 and J is TRBJ2-3; 8 bases are shared with TRBD2. V trimming: 2 bases; J trimming: 5 bases; junction bases outside the gene matches: 9. Germline V gives CDR1 MGHRA, CDR2 YSYEKL. The CDR3 has 16 residues. CDR3 sequence reads: CASSQPLGGAKDTQYF. DNA for the CDR3: TGCGCCAGCAGCCAACCGCTCGGGGGGGCGAAAGATACGCAGTATTTT.

The rearrangement uses TRBV30 and TRBJ2-2, with no clear D. The ends were cut back, 0 bases at V and 11 bases at J, with 10 bases in the middle. This CDR3 contains 12 residues. Looked up from germline, CDR1 is GTSNPN and CDR2 is SVGIG (reference sequence). CDR3 protein: CAWSVSRTELFF. CDR3 nucleotides: TGTGCCTGGAGTGTATCGAGGACCGAGCTGTTTTTT.